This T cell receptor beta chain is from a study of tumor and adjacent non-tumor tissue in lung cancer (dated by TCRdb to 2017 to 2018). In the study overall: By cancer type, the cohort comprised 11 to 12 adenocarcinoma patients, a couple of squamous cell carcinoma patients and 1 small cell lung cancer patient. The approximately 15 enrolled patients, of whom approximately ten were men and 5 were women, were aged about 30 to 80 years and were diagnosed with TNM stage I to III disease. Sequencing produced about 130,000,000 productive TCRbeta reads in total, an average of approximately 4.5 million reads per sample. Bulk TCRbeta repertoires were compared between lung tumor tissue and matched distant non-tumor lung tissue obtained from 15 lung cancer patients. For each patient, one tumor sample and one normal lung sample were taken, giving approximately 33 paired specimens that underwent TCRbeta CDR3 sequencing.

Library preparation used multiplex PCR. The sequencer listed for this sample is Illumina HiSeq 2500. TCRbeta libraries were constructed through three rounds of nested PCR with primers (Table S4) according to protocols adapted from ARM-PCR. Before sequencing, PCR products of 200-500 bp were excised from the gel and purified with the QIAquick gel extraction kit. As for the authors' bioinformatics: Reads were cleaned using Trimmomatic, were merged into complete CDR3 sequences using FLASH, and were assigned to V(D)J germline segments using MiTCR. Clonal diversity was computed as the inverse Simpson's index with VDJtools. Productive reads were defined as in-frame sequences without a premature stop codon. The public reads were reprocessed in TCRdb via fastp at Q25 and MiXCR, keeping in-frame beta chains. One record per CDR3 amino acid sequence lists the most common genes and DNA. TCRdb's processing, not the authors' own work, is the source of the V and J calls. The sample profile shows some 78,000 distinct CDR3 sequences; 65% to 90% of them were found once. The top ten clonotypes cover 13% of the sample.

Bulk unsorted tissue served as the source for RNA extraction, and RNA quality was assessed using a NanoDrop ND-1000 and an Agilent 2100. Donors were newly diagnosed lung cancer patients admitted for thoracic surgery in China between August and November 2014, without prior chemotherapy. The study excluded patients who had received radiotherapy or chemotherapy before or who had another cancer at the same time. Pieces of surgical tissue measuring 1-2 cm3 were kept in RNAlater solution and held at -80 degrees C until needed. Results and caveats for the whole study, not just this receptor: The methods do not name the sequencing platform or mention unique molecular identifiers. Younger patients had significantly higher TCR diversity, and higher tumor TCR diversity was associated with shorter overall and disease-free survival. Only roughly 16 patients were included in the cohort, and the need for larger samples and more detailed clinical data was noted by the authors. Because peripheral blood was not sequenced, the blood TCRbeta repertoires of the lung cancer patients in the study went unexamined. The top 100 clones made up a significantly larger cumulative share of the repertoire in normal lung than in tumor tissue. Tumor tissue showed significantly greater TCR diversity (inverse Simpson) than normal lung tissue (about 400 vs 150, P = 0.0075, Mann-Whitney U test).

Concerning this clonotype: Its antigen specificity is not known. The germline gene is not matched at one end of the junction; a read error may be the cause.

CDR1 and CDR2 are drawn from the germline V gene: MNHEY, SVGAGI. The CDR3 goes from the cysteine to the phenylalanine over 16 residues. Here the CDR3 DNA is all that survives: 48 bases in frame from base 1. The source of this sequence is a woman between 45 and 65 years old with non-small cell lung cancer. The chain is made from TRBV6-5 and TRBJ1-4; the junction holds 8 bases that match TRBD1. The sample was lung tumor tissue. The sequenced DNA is TGTGCCAGCAGGAACCGGACAGGGCCAACTAATGACAAACTGTTTTTT. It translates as CASRNRTGPTNDKLFF.